The 3 T cell receptor beta chains reported below all come from one sample, sequenced in a study of cytomegalovirus exposure and HLA in healthy donors. A multiplex PCR was run with 60 Vbeta primers and 13 Jbeta primers. Assay: immunoSEQ multiplex PCR; the TCRdb copy retains only in-frame clones and omits some. This sample has approximately 150,000 clones, with roughly 83% found just once. Specimen: PBMCs. All receptors come from a human donor in good health.

The genes are TRBV5-5 and TRBJ1-5; no definite D call. The CDR3 spans 16 residues. The germline gives CDR1 SGHKS, CDR2 YYEKEE (reference sequence). Trimming pared 2 bases from V and 2 bases from J, leaving 14 bases between. In DNA form, the CDR3 reads TGTGCCAGCAGCTTTTCATCCGGTGTTGGCAATCAGCCCCAGCATTTT. Translated: CASSFSSGVGNQPQHF.

The genes are TRBV7-2 and TRBJ1-1, with TRBD1 matching over 8 bases. J was trimmed by 7 bases and V by 1 base; bases with no gene match: 8. This CDR3 region has 15 residues. Germline CDR1 reads SGHTA; CDR2 reads FQGNSA. CDR3 loop: CASSLDERGTGEAFF. Here the CDR3 DNA reads TGTGCCAGCAGCTTAGATGAACGAGGGACAGGTGAAGCTTTCTTT.

The chain employs TRBV19 and TRBJ1-2, with D possibly matching TRBD1 (6 bases). Deletions cut 3 bases from V and 4 bases from J, with 9 bases between. This CDR3 has 13 residues. Germline assignment: CDR1 LNHDA and CDR2 SQIVND (reference sequence). CDR3 nucleotides: TGTGCCAGTAGTATTGACAGGTCCTATGGCTACACCTTC. This codes for CASSIDRSYGYTF.